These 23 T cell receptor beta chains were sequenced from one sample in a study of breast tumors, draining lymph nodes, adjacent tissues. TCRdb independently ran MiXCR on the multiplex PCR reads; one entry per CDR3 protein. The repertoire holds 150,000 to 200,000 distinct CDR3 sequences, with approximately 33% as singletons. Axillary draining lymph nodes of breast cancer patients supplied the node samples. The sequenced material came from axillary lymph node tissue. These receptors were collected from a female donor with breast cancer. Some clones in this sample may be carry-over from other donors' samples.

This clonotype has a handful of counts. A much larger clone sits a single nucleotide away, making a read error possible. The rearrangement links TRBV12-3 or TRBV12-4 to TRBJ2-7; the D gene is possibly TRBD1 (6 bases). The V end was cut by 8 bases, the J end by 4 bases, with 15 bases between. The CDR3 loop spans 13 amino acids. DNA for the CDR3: TGTGCCAGCCAGTTCACCAGGGGTTACGAGCAGTACTTC. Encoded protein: CASQFTRGYEQYF.

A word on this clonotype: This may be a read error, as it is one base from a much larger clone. The CDR3 sequence: CASSPPGDYGYTF. CDR3 sequence (DNA): TGTGCCAGCAGCCCCCCGGGCGACTATGGCTACACCTTC. The chain links TRBV4-2 to TRBJ1-2; D remains ambiguous. Per germline, CDR1 LGHNA and CDR2 YNFKEQ. V gave up 4 bases and J gave up 3 bases, with 9 bases separating them. The CDR3 totals 13 residues.

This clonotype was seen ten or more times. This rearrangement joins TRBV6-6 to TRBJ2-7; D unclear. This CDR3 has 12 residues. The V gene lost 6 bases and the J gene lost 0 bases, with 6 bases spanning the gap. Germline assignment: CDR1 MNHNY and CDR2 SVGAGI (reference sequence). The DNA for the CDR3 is TGTGCCAGCAGCCCCCCCTCCTACGAGCAGTACTTC. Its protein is CASSPPSYEQYF.

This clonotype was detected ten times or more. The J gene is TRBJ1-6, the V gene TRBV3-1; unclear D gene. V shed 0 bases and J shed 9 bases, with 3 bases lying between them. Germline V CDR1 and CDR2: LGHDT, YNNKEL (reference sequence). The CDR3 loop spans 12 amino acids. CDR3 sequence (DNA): TGTGCCAGCAGCCAAGAGCCTTCACCCCTCCACTTT. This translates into CASSQEPSPLHF.

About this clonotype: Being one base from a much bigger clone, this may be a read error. CDR3 bases: TGTGCCAGCAGCTTGGGGTTCGCGATGCAGCCCCAGCATTTT. Translation gives CASSLGFAMQPQHF. The chain joins TRBV5-5 to TRBJ1-5; D is undetermined. Germline loops: CDR1 SGHKS, CDR2 YYEKEE (reference sequence). CDR3 length: 14 residues. Trimming stripped 0 bases from V and 7 bases from J, with 11 bases between.

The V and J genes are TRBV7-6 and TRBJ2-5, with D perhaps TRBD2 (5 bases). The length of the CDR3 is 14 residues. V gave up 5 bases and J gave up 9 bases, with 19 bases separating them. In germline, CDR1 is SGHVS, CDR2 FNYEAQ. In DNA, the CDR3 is TGTGCCAGCAGCCCCCCCGGGGTGGGTCAGCCCCAGTACTTC. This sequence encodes CASSPPGVGQPQYF. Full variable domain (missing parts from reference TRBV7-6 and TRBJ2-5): GAGVSQSPRYKVTKRGQDVALRCDPISGHVSLYWYRQALGQGPEFLTYFNYEAQQDKSGLPNDRFSAERPEGSISTLTIQRTEQRDSAMYRCASSPPGVGQPQYFGPGTRLLVL.

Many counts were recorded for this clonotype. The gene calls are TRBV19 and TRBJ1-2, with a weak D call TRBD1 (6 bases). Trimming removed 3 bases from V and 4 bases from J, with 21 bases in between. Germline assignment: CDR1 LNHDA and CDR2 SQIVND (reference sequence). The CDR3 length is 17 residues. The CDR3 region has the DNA TGTGCCAGTAGTATCGTAGGAGGGGGGGGAAGGCTCTATGGCTACACCTTC. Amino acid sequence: CASSIVGGGGRLYGYTF.

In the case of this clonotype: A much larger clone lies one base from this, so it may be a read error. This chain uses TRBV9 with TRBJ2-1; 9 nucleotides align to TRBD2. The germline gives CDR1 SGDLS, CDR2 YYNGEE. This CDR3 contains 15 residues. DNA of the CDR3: TGTGCCAGCAGCCCTCTCGCGGGGGGGCTCAATGAGCGGTTCTTC. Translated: CASSPLAGGLNERFF.

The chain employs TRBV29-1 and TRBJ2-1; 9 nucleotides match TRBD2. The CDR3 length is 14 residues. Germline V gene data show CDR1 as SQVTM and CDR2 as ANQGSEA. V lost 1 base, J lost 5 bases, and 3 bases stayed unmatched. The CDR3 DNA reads TGCAGCGTTGAAGTAGCGGGGGCTGACAATGAGCAGTTCTTC. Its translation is CSVEVAGADNEQFF.

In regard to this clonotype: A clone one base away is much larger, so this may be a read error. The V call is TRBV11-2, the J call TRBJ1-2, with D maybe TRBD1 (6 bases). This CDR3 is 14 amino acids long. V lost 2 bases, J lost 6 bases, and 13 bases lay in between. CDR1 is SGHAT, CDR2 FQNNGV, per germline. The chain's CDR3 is CASSLIQGTDGYTF. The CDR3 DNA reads TGTGCCAGCAGCTTAATTCAGGGGACGGATGGCTACACCTTC.

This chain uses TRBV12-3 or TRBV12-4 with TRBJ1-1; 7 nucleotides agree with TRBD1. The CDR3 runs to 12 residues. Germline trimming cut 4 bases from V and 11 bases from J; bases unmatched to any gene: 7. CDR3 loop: CASSSTDRLAFF. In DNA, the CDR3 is TGTGCCAGCAGTTCCACGGACAGGTTGGCTTTCTTT.

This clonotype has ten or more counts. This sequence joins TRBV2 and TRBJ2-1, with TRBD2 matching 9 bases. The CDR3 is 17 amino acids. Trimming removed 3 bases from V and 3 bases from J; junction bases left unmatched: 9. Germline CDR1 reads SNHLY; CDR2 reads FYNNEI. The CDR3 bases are TGTGCCAGCAGTGATGACCCTAGCGGGACCAACTACAATGAGCAGTTCTTC. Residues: CASSDDPSGTNYNEQFF.

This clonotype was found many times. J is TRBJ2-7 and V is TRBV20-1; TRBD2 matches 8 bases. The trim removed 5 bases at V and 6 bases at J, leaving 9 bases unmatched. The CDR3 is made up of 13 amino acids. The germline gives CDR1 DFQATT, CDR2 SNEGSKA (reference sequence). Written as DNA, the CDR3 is TGCAGTGCTTCAAAGCGGGAGCTTCTCGAGCAGTACTTC. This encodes CSASKRELLEQYF.

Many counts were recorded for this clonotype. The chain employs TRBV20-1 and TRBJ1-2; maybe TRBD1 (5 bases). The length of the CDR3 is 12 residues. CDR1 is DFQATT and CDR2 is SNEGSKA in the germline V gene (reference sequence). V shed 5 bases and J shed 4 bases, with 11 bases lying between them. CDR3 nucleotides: TGCAGTGCTGTCGACAGTGCCTATGGCTACACCTTC. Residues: CSAVDSAYGYTF.

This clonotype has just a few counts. CDR3 amino acids: CASTLQALSTEAFF. The CDR3 DNA reads as TGTGCCAGCACCCTACAGGCCCTGAGCACTGAAGCTTTCTTT. The rearrangement joins TRBV12-3 or TRBV12-4 to TRBJ1-1; possibly TRBD1 for D (5 bases). The CDR3 is 14 residues long. Deletions cut 7 bases from V and 4 bases from J, with 16 bases between.

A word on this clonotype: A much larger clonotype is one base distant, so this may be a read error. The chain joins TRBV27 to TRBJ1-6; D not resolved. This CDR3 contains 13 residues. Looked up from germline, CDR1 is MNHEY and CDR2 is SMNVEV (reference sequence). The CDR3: CVSSSRGSTPLHF. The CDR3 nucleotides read TGTGTCAGCAGTTCGCGGGGTTCGACACCCCTCCACTTT.

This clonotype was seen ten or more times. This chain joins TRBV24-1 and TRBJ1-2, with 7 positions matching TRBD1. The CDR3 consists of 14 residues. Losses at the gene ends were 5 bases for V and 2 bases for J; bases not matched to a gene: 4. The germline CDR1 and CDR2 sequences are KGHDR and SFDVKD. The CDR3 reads CATSGAQGNYGYTF. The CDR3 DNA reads TGTGCCACCAGTGGTGCACAGGGGAACTATGGCTACACCTTC.

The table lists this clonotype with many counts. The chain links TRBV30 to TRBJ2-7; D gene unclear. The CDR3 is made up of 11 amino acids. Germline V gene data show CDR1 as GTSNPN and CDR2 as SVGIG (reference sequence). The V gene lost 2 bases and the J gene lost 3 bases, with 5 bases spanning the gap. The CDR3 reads CAWSRSYEQYF. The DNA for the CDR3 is TGTGCCTGGAGTCGGAGCTACGAGCAGTACTTC.

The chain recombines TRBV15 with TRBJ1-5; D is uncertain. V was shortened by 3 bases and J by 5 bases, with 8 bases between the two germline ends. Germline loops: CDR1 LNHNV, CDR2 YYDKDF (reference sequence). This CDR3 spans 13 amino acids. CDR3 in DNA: TGTGCCACCAGCAGCTTAGAAGATCAGCCCCAGCATTTT. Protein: CATSSLEDQPQHF.

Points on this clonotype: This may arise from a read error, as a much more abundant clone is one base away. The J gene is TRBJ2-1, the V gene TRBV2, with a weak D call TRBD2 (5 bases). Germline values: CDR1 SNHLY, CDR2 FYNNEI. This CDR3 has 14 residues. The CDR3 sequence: CASSLSSGNNERFF. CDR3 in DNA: TGTGCCAGCAGTTTGTCCTCGGGGAACAATGAGCGGTTCTTC. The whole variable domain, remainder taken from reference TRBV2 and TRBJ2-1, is EPEVTQTPSHQVTQMGQEVILRCVPISNHLYFYWYRQILGQKVEFLVSFYNNEISEKSEIFDDQFSVERPDGSNFTLKIRSTKLEDSAMYFCASSLSSGNNERFFGPGTRLTVL.

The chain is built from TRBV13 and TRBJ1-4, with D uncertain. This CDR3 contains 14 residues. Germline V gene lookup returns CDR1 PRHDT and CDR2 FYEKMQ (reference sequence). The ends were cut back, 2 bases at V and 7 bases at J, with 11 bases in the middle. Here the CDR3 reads CASSLRAGGEKLFF. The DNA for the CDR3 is TGTGCCAGCAGCTTACGAGCGGGAGGTGAAAAACTGTTTTTT.

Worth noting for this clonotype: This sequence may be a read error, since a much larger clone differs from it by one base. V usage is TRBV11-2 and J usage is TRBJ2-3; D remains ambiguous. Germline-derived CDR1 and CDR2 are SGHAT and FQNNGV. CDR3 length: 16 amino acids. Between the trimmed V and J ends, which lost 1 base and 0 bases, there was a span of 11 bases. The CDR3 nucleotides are TGTGCCAGCAGCTTAGGACTGGACCCTAGCACAGATACGCAGTATTTT. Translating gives CASSLGLDPSTDTQYF.

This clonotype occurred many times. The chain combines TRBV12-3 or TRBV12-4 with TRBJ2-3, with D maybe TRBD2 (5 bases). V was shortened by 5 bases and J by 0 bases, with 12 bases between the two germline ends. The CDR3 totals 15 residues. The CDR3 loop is CASSLRRESTDTQYF. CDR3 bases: TGTGCCAGCAGTCTCCGACGGGAAAGCACAGATACGCAGTATTTT.